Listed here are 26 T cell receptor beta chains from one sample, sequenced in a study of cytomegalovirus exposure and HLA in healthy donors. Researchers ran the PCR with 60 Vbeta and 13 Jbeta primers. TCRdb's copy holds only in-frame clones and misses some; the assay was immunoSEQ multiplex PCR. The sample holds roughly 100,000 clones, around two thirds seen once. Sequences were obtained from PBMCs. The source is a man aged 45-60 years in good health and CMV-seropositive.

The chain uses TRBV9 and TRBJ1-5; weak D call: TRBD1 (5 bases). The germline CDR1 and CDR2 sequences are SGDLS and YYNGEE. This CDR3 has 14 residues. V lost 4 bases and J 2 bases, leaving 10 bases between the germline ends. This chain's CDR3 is CASSPTGGNQPQHF. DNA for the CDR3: TGTGCCAGCAGCCCGACGGGGGGCAATCAGCCCCAGCATTTT.

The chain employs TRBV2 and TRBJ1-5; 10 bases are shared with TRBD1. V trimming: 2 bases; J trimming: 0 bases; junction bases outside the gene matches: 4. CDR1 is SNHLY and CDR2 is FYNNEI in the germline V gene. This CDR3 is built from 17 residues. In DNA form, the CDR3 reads TGTGCCAGCAGTGAACCCGGGACAGGGGATAGCAATCAGCCCCAGCATTTT. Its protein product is CASSEPGTGDSNQPQHF. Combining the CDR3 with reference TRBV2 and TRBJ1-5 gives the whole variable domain EPEVTQTPSHQVTQMGQEVILRCVPISNHLYFYWYRQILGQKVEFLVSFYNNEISEKSEIFDDQFSVERPDGSNFTLKIRSTKLEDSAMYFCASSEPGTGDSNQPQHFGDGTRLSIL.

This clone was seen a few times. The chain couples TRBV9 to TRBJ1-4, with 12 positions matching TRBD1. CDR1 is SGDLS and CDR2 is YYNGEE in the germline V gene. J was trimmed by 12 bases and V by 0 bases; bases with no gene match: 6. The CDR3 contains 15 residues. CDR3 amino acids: CASSVDGTGGAELFF. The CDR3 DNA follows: TGTGCCAGCAGCGTAGACGGGACAGGGGGCGCGGAACTGTTTTTT.

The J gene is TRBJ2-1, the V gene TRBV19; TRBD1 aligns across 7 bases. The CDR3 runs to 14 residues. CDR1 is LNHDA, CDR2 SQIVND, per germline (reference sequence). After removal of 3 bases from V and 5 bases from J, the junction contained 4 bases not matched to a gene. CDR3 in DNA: TGTGCCAGTAGTATGTGGGACAGCAACAATGAGCAGTTCTTC. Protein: CASSMWDSNNEQFF.

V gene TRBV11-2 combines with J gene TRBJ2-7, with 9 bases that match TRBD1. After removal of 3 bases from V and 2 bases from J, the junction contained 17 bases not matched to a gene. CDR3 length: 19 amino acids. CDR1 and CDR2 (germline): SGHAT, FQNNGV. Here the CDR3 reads CASSFRSWDRVNHPYEQYF. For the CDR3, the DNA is TGTGCCAGCAGCTTTAGGTCGTGGGACAGGGTGAACCATCCCTACGAGCAGTACTTC.

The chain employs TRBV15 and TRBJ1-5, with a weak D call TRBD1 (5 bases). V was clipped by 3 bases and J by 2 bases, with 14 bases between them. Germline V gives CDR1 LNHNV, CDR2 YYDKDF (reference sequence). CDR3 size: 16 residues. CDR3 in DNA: TGTGCCACCAGCAGTCAGGAGGGGTATGGCAATCAGCCCCAGCATTTT. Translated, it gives CATSSQEGYGNQPQHF.

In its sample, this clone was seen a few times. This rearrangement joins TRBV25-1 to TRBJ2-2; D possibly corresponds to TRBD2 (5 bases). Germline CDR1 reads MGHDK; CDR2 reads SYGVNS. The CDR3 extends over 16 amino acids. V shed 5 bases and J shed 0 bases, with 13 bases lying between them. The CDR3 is CASSIRGGANTGELFF. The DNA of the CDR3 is TGTGCCAGCAGTATCCGCGGAGGCGCGAACACCGGGGAGCTGTTTTTT.

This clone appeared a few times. This CDR3 is CASSQSTGINSPLHF. In nucleotides, the CDR3 is TGTGCCAGCTCACAATCGACAGGGATTAATTCACCCCTCCACTTT. The gene calls are TRBV18 and TRBJ1-6, with 7 nucleotides matching TRBD1. The V and J ends lost 4 bases and 6 bases, in that order; junction bases with no gene match: 6. CDR1 and CDR2 (germline): KGHSH, LQKENI. This CDR3 comprises 15 residues. The variable domain in full, with the rest retrieved from reference TRBV18 and TRBJ1-6, is NAGVMQNPRHLVRRRGQEARLRCSPMKGHSHVYWYRQLPEEGLKFMVYLQKENIIDESGMPKERFSAEFPKEGPSILRIQQVVRGDSAAYFCASSQSTGINSPLHFGNGTRLTVT.

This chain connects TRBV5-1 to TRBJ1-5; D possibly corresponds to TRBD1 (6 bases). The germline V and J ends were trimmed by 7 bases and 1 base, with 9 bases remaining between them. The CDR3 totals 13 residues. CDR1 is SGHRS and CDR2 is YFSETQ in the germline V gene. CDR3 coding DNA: TGCGCCAGCCCCCAGGGGAGCAATCAGCCCCAGCATTTT. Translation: CASPQGSNQPQHF. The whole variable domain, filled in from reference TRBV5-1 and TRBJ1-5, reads KAGVTQTPRYLIKTRGQQVTLSCSPISGHRSVSWYQQTPGQGLQFLFEYFSETQRNKGNFPGRFSGRQFSNSRSEMNVSTLELGDSALYLCASPQGSNQPQHFGDGTRLSIL.

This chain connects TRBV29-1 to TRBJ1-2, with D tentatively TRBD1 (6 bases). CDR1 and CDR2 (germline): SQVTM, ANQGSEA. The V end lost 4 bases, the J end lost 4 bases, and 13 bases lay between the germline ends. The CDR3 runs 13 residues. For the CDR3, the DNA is TGCAGCGTTGGATGGGAAGGGGGCTATGGCTACACCTTC. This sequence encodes CSVGWEGGYGYTF.

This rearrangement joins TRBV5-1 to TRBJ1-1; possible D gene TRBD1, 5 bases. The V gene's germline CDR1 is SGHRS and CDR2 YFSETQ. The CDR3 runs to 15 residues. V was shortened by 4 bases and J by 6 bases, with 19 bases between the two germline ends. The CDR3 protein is CASSRGGEGGAEAFF. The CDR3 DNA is TGCGCCAGCAGCCGGGGGGGGGAGGGAGGTGCTGAAGCTTTCTTT.

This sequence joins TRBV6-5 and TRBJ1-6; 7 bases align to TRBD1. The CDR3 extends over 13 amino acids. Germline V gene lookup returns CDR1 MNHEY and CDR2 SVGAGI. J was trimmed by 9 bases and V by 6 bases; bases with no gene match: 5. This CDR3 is CASRRTGGSPLHF. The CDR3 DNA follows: TGTGCCAGCAGACGGACAGGCGGTTCACCCCTCCACTTT.

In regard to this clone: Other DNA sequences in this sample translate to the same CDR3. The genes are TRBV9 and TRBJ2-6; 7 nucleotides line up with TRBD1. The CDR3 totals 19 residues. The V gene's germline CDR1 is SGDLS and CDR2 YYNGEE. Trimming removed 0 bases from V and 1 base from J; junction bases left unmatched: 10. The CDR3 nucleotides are TGTGCCAGCAGCGTAGGATTGGACAGGTATTTTTCTGGGGCCAACGTCCTGACTTTC. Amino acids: CASSVGLDRYFSGANVLTF.

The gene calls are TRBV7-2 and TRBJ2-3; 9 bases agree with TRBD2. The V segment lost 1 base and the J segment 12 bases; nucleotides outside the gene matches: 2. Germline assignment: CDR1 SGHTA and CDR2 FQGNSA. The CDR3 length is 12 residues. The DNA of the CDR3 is TGTGCCAGCAGCTTAGAGCGGGGGGCCCAGTATTTT. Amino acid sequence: CASSLERGAQYF. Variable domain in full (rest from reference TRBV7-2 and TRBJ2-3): GAGVSQSPSNKVTEKGKDVELRCDPISGHTALYWYRQSLGQGLEFLIYFQGNSAPDKSGLPSDRFSAERTGGSVSTLTIQRTQQEDSAVYLCASSLERGAQYFGPGTRLTVL.

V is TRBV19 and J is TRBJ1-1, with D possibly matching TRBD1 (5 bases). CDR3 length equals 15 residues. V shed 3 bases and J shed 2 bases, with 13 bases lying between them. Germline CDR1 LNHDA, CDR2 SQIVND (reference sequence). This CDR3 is CASSMGHVRNTEAFF. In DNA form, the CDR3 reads TGTGCCAGTAGTATGGGGCACGTCCGTAACACTGAAGCTTTCTTT.

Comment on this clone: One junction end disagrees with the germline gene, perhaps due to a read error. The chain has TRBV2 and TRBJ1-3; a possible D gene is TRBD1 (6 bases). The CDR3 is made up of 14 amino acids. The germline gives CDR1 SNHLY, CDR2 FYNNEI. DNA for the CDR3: TGTGCCAGCAGTTCCGGGACACCAGGAAGCACCATATATTTT. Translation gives CASSSGTPGSTIYF. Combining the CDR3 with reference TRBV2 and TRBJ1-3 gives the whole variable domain EPEVTQTPSHQVTQMGQEVILRCVPISNHLYFYWYRQILGQKVEFLVSFYNNEISEKSEIFDDQFSVERPDGSNFTLKIRSTKLEDSAMYFCASSSGTPGSTIYFGEGSWLTVV.

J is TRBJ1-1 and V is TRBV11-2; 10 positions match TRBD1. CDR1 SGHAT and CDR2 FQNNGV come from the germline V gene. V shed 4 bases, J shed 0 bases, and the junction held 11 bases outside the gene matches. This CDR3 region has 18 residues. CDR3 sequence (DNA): TGTGCCAGCAGCTCACCGACAGGGGGCAAGGGGGTGAACACTGAAGCTTTCTTT. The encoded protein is CASSSPTGGKGVNTEAFF.

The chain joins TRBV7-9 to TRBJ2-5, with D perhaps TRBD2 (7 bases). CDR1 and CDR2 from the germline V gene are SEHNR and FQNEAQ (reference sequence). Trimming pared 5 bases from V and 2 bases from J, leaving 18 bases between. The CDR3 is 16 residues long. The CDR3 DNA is TGTGCCAGCAGCGGGGGGGGGCTGGGGGTACAAGAGACCCAGTACTTC. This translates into CASSGGGLGVQETQYF.

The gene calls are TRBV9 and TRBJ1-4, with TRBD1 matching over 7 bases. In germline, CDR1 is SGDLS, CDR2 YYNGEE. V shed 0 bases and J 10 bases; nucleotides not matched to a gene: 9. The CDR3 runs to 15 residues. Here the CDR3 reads CASSVDAGGRVKLFF. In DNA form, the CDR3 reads TGTGCCAGCAGCGTAGATGCAGGGGGGAGAGTAAAACTGTTTTTT. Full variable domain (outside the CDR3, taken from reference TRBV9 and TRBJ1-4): DSGVTQTPKHLITATGQRVTLRCSPRSGDLSVYWYQQSLDQGLQFLIQYYNGEERAKGNILERFSAQQFPDLHSELNLSSLELGDSALYFCASSVDAGGRVKLFFGSGTQLSVL.

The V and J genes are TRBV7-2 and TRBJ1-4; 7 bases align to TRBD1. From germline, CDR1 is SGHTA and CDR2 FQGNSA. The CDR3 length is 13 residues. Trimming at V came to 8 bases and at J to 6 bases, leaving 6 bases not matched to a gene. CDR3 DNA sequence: TGTGCCAGCCGCCCGGGACAGCATGAAAAACTGTTTTTT. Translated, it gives CASRPGQHEKLFF.

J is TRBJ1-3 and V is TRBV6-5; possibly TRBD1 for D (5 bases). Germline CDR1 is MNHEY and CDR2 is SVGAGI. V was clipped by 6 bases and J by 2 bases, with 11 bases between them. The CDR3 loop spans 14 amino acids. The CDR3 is CASRFSGTGNTIYF. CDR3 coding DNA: TGTGCCAGCAGGTTTTCAGGGACTGGAAACACCATATATTTT.

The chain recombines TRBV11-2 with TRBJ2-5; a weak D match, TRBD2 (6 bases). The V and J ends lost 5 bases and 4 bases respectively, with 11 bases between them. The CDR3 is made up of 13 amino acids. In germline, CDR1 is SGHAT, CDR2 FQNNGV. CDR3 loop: CASSLQGGETQYF. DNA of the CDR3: TGTGCCAGCAGCCTGCAGGGAGGAGAGACCCAGTACTTC.

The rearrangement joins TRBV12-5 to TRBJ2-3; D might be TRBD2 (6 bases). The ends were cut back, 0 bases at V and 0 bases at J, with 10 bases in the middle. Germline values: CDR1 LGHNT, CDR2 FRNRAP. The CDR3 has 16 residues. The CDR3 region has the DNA TGTGCTAGTGGTTTGGTAGGGACTCGTAGCACAGATACGCAGTATTTT. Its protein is CASGLVGTRSTDTQYF.

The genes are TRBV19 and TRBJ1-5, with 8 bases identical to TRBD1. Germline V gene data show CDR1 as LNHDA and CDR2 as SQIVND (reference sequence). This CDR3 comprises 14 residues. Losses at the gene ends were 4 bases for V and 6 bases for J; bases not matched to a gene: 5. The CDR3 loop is CASSTGGRLQPQHF. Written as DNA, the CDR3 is TGTGCCAGTAGTACAGGGGGCAGACTTCAGCCCCAGCATTTT.

The CDR3 region is CAISSHRVLDTEAFF. CDR3 nucleotides: TGTGCCATCAGTTCTCACAGGGTACTGGACACTGAAGCTTTCTTT. J is TRBJ1-1 and V is TRBV10-3; TRBD1 might be the D (6 bases). Trimming shortened V by 5 bases and J by 3 bases, and 16 bases separated the two germline ends. Germline CDR1 ENHRY, CDR2 SYGVKD. The CDR3 loop spans 15 amino acids.

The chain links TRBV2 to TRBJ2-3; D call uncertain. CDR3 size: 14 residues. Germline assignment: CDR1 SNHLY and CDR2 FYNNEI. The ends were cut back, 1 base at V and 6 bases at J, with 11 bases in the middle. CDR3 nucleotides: TGTGCCAGCAGTGAAGAGACCCCGAGGGATACGCAGTATTTT. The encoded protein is CASSEETPRDTQYF.